This T cell receptor beta chain was retrieved from a study of T-cell reconstitution after alpha-beta-depleted transplantation in children. Study-level points and caveats: About two months after transplant, alpha-beta T cells reportedly came from several hundred expanded graft clones. The main origin of T-cell counts and diversity one year after transplant was newly produced T cells. Some patients' high day-60 TCRbeta diversity was attributed to recipient cells surviving conditioning.

Notes on this clonotype: The antigen remains unidentified.

TCRbeta library construction was performed incorporating unique molecular identifiers. Each CDR3 protein is one row after TCRdb ran MiXCR on the PCR reads. In the table there are approximately 490,000 distinct CDR3 sequences, about 10% of which are singletons. The CDR3 is made up of 14 amino acids. Trimming removed 2 bases at V and 5 bases at J, with 10 bases between. Germline lookup yields CDR1 KGHSH and CDR2 LQKENI. This chain joins TRBV18 and TRBJ2-1; D unresolved. The clonotype comes from a child aged 2 to 15 with inherited bone marrow failure, due to receive a stem cell transplant. The starting material was PBMCs, obtained before TCRalphabeta/CD19-depleted stem cell transplant. The CDR3: CASSPYGFHNEQFF. CDR3 nucleotide sequence: TGTGCCAGCTCACCATACGGGTTCCACAATGAGCAGTTCTTC.